Below, one TCR beta chain is given with its context. Its matching antigen is unknown. It was healthy bone marrow donors who served as donors. The PCR was carried out with 60 Vbeta primers and 13 Jbeta primers. Libraries were prepared by immunoSEQ multiplex PCR; TCRdb keeps only in-frame clonotypes and omits some of them. The sample includes 150,000 to 200,000 clones, around 90% of them seen just once. The data were obtained in a study of cytomegalovirus exposure and HLA in healthy donors. Across the study: An early release of data contained about 85 million unique TCRs, which came from HLA-typed donors.

The V and J ends lost 5 bases and 5 bases respectively, with 18 bases between them. CDR1 is SGHTA, CDR2 FQGNSA, per germline. The CDR3 length is 16 residues. Overall study results and limits: A later analysis linked a missense variant in DCLRE1C to the trimming of TCR beta V and J genes.

Sequencing was performed on PBMCs. This chain joins TRBV7-2 and TRBJ2-2; tentative D call: TRBD1 (6 bases). The TCR originated in a boy aged 2 to 9 in good health and CMV-seronegative. In DNA form, the CDR3 reads TGTGCCAGCAGCATACTCGGGACACGCCTTACCGGGGAGCTGTTTTTT. Protein sequence: CASSILGTRLTGELFF. The full variable domain, rest sourced from reference TRBV7-2 and TRBJ2-2, is GAGVSQSPSNKVTEKGKDVELRCDPISGHTALYWYRQSLGQGLEFLIYFQGNSAPDKSGLPSDRFSAERTGGSVSTLTIQRTQQEDSAVYLCASSILGTRLTGELFFGEGSRLTVL.